The 2 T cell receptor beta chains given below trace back to one sample, sequenced in a study of blood T cell repertoires in COVID-19. Using immunoSEQ multiplex PCR, the repertoire was profiled, and TCRdb retains in-frame clones only, with some absent. Of just under 250,000 clones detected, approximately 84% appear once; the ten largest clones hold over 3%. The sequenced material came from peripheral blood. These receptors originate from a woman aged 30 to 39 who had recovered from COVID-19.

This chain links TRBV1 with TRBJ1-1. TRBV1 is a known pseudogene. CDR3 length: 16 residues. CDR3 nucleotide sequence: TGCACCAGCAGCCAAGGGGCCAACGGGGGGGGAAATGAAGCTTTCTTT. It encodes CTSSQGANGGGNEAFF.

In its sample, this clone was seen once. The J gene is TRBJ1-1, the V gene TRBV10-3; 9 bases line up with TRBD1. Germline V lookup: CDR1 ENHRY, CDR2 SYGVKD. CDR3 length: 14 amino acids. The junction had 5 bases not matched to a gene; V was cut back by 7 bases and J by 2 bases. CDR3 region: CAITPGQGNTEAFF. The CDR3 DNA reads TGTGCCATCACCCCGGGACAGGGTAACACTGAAGCTTTCTTT.